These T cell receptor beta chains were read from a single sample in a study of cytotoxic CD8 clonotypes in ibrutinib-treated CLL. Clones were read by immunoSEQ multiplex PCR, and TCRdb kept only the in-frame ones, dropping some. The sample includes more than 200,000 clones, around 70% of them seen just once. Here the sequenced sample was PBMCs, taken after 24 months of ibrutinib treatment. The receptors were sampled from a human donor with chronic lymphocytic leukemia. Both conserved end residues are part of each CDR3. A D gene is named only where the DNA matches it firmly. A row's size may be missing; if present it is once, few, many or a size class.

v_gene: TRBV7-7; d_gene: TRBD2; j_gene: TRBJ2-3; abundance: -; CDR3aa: CASSRGGASTDTQYF; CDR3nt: TGTGCTAGCAGCCGCGGGGGGGCTAGCACAGATACGCAGTATTTT
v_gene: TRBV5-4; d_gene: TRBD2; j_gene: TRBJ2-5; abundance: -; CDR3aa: CASSLEGSGGPMSQYF; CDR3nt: TGTGCCAGCAGCTTGGAGGGGAGCGGGGGCCCAATGTCCCAGTACTTC
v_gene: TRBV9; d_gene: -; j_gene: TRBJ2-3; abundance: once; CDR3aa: CASSPYKYRPDTQYF; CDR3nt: TGTGCCAGCAGCCCGTACAAGTACCGACCAGATACGCAGTATTTT
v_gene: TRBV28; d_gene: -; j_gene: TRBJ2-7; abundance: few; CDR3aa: CASSPPGSYEQYF; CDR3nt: TGTGCCAGCAGTCCCCCGGGCTCCTACGAGCAGTACTTC
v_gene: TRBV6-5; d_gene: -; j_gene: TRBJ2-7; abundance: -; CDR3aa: CASSYGVSYEQYF; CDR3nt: TGTGCCAGCAGTTATGGTGTATCCTACGAGCAGTACTTC
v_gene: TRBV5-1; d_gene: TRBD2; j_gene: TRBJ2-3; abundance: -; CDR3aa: CASSVELLSGSSGDTQYF; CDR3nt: TGCGCCAGCAGCGTAGAACTCCTGAGCGGGAGCTCGGGAGATACGCAGTATTTT
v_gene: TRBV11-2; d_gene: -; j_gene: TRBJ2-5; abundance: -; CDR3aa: CASRGRAQYF; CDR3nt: TGTGCCAGCAGAGGTCGGGCCCAGTACTTC
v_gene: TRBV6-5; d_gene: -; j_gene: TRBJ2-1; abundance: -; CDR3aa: CASSSSADSYNEQFF; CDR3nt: TGTGCCAGCAGTTCCAGTGCGGACTCCTACAATGAGCAGTTCTTC
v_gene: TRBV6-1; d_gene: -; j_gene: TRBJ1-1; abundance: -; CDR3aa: CASSGQRHTEAFF; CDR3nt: TGTGCCAGCAGTGGGCAAAGGCACACTGAAGCTTTCTTT
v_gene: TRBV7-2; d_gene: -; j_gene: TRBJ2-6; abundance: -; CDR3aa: CASSFAPPLGANVLTF; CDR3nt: TGTGCCAGCAGCTTCGCCCCTCCTCTTGGGGCCAACGTCCTGACTTTC
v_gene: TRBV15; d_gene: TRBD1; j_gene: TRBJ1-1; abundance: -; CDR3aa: CATSRGDRVEAFF; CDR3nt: TGTGCCACCAGCAGAGGGGACAGGGTTGAAGCTTTCTTT
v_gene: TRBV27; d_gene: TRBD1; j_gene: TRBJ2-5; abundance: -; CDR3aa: CASSLGQGARETQYF; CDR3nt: TGTGCCAGCAGTTTAGGACAGGGGGCAAGAGAGACCCAGTACTTC